Sequencing of this T cell receptor (beta chain) was carried out in a study of blood T cell repertoires in COVID-19. Turning to the study itself: The United States, Italy and Spain supplied acute and convalescent COVID-19 samples. The analysed material was cDNA or gDNA that came from T cells, B-cell-depleted T cells, or PBMCs.

The germline CDR1 and CDR2 sequences are MDHEN and SYDVKM. This CDR3 contains 15 residues. The V end was cut by 5 bases, the J end by 4 bases, with 15 bases between. TCRdb's table, derived via immunoSEQ multiplex PCR, lists solely in-frame clones and lacks some. In the table there are 290,000 or so clones, more than 85% of which are singletons. The source of this sequence is a man aged 65-85 years with acute or convalescent COVID-19. The chain joins TRBV28 to TRBJ1-5; D remains ambiguous. The sequenced material came from peripheral blood. CDR3 sequence: CASSPEQSWNQPQHF. The CDR3 nucleotides read TGTGCCAGCAGTCCCGAACAGAGTTGGAATCAGCCCCAGCATTTT.